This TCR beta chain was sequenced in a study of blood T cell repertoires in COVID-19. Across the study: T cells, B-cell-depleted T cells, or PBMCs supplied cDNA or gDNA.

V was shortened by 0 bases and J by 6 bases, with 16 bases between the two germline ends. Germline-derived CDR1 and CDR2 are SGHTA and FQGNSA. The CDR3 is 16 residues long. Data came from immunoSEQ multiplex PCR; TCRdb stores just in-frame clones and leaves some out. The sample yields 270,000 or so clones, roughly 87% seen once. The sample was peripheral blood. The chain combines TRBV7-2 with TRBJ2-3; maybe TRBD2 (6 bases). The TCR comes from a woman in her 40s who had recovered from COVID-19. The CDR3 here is CASSLALRGSEDTQYF. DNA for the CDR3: TGTGCCAGCAGCTTAGCGCTGCGGGGATCCGAGGATACGCAGTATTTT.